These T cell receptor beta chains were read from a single sample in a study of T cells in Graves' hyperthyroidism and ophthalmopathy. TCRdb passed the multiplex PCR reads through MiXCR, listing each CDR3 protein once. The sample carries fewer than 550,000 distinct CDR3 sequences, roughly a quarter recorded once. The sequenced material came from blood. Receptors originate from a woman in her 30s with Graves' ophthalmopathy. Each CDR3 is given with its conserved first and last residue. D genes are given only for firm matches. Some rows have no size entry. The others give once, few or many, or a class for an expanded clone.

CSVGLGRKYEQYF TGCAGCGTCGGGCTGGGACGAAAGTACGAGCAGTACTTC . TRBJ2-7 many TRBV29-1
CASSVDLGGQPQHF TGTGCCAGCAGCGTAGATCTGGGGGGTCAGCCCCAGCATTTT . TRBJ1-5 . TRBV9
CASSASRGQSLSSGANVLTF TGTGCCAGCAGTGCAAGTCGGGGGCAGTCGTTGAGCTCTGGGGCCAACGTCCTGACTTTC . TRBJ2-6 many TRBV25-1
CASSQVFGVIETQYF TGTGCCAGCAGCCAAGTTTTTGGGGTAATAGAGACCCAGTACTTC . TRBJ2-5 few TRBV14
CASIKTADTEAFF TGTGCCAGTATTAAGACGGCAGACACTGAAGCTTTCTTT . TRBJ1-1 many TRBV19
CASSSEGLETQYF TGTGCCAGCAGTTCCGAGGGGTTGGAGACCCAGTACTTC . TRBJ2-5 many TRBV12-3/TRBV12-4
CSPALGGETQYF TGCAGCCCCGCCCTAGGAGGAGAGACCCAGTACTTC . TRBJ2-5 . TRBV29-1
CASSTGFAYEQYF TGTGCCAGCAGTACAGGGTTTGCCTACGAGCAGTACTTC . TRBJ2-7 many TRBV6-1
CASSRDRASGNTIYF TGTGCCAGCAGCCGGGACAGGGCATCTGGAAACACCATATATTTT TRBD1 TRBJ1-3 few TRBV5-8
CASSNDRGDNYGYTF TGTGCCAGCAGTAACGACAGGGGGGATAACTATGGCTACACCTTC TRBD1 TRBJ1-2 many TRBV6-5
CASSSPGTATNEKLFF TGTGCCAGCAGCTCACCCGGGACAGCAACTAATGAAAAACTGTTTTTT TRBD1 TRBJ1-4 many TRBV27
CASSYGFGTVNYGYTF TGTGCCAGCAGTTACGGTTTTGGGACGGTCAACTATGGCTACACCTTC . TRBJ1-2 . TRBV6-5
CASRFGGASNQPQHF TGTGCCAGCAGATTTGGGGGCGCGAGCAATCAGCCCCAGCATTTT . TRBJ1-5 many TRBV12-3/TRBV12-4
CATSDTSGANVLTF TGTGCCACCAGTGACACCAGTGGGGCCAACGTCCTGACTTTC . TRBJ2-6 many TRBV24-1
CASSPARLTEAFF TGTGCCAGCAGCCCAGCACGGTTAACTGAAGCTTTCTTT . TRBJ1-1 . TRBV7-8
CASRELPGQGALNYGYTF TGTGCCAGCAGGGAACTTCCGGGACAGGGGGCCTTAAACTATGGCTACACCTTC TRBD1 TRBJ1-2 many TRBV28
CAWSQTGYEQYF TGTGCCTGGAGTCAAACAGGGTACGAGCAGTACTTC . TRBJ2-7 . TRBV30
CSARQGESNQPQHF TGCAGTGCTAGACAAGGGGAGAGCAATCAGCCCCAGCATTTT . TRBJ1-5 many TRBV20-1
CSVSGEGTEAFF TGCAGCGTTTCGGGCGAGGGCACTGAAGCTTTCTTT . TRBJ1-1 few TRBV29-1
CASSLLQWGPYEQYF TGTGCCAGCAGCTTACTCCAGTGGGGGCCCTACGAGCAGTACTTC . TRBJ2-7 many TRBV7-2
CASSLSGSSSRAFF TGTGCCAGCAGTTTATCTGGTTCTAGCTCGAGAGCTTTCTTT . TRBJ1-1 . TRBV28
CASHGTTGFYGYTF TGTGCCAGCCACGGAACGACAGGATTCTATGGCTACACCTTC . TRBJ1-2 . TRBV2
CASSVTGNTIYF TGCGCCAGCAGCGTGACTGGAAACACCATATATTTT . TRBJ1-3 . TRBV5-1
CASKPGTGQDYEQYF TGTGCCAGCAAACCAGGGACAGGCCAAGACTACGAGCAGTACTTC TRBD1 TRBJ2-7 . TRBV12-3/TRBV12-4
CSVEQAGQGNEQYF TGCAGCGTGGAACAAGCAGGGCAAGGGAACGAGCAGTACTTC . TRBJ2-7 few TRBV29-1
CASTRSGSGSSYEQYF TGTGCCAGCACCCGGTCGGGTAGCGGCTCCTCCTACGAGCAGTACTTC . TRBJ2-7 few TRBV6-2/TRBV6-3
CASSLGVAGANYEQYF TGTGCCAGCAGTTTAGGAGTAGCGGGGGCCAACTACGAGCAGTACTTC TRBD2 TRBJ2-7 many TRBV27